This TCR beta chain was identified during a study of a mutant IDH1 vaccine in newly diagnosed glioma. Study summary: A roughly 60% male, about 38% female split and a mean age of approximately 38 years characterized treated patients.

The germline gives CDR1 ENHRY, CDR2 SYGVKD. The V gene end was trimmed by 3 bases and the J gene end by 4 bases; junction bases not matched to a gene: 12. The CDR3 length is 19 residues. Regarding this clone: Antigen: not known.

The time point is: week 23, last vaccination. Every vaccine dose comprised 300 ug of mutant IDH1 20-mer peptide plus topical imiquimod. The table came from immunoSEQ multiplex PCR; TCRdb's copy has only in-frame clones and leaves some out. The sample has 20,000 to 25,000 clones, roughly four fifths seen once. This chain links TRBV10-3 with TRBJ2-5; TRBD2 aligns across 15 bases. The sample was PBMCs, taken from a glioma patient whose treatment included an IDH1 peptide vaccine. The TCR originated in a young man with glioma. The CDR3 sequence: CAISEMGTSGRSGLETQYF. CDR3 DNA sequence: TGTGCCATCAGTGAAATGGGGACTAGCGGGAGGTCTGGGTTAGAGACCCAGTACTTC.